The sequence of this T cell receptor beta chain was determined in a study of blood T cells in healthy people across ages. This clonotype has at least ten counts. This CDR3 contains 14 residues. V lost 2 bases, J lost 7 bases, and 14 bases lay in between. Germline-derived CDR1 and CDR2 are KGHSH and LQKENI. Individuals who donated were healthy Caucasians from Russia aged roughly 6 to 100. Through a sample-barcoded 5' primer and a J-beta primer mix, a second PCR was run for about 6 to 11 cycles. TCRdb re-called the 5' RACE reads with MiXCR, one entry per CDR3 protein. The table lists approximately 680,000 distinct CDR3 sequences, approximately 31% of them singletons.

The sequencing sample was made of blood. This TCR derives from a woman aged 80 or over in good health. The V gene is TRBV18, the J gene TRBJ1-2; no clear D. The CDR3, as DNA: TGTGCCAGCTCACCAAATTGGCAGGACGTTGGCTACACCTTC. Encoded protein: CASSPNWQDVGYTF.